The clone carrying this T cell receptor (beta chain) was detected only a few times. In the study's own analysis: Amplification from reference gene primers served as the basis for estimated nucleated cell counts. Only in-frame clones appear in the TCRdb table, and some are missing; sequencing was by immunoSEQ multiplex PCR. That table is the source of V, J and clone size, and D and trimming were worked out from the DNA. The sample has about 150,000 clones, around 87% seen once. The data derive from a study of blood T cell repertoires in COVID-19. Study-level information: PBMCs, B-cell-depleted T cells, or T cells were the source of the cDNA or gDNA that made up the material.

The germline V gene encodes CDR1 MDHEN and CDR2 SYDVKM. V dropped 6 bases and J dropped 6 bases, with 8 bases sitting between them. There are 12 residues in the CDR3. Sequencing input: peripheral blood. This TCR was recovered from a man older than 75 with acute or convalescent COVID-19. V usage is TRBV28 and J usage is TRBJ2-2; D uncertain. The CDR3 DNA is TGTGCCAGCAGCCTCCCAGCCGGGGAGCTGTTTTTT. Translated: CASSLPAGELFF. Filled out from reference TRBV28 and TRBJ2-2, the complete variable domain reads DVKVTQSSRYLVKRTGEKVFLECVQDMDHENMFWYRQDPGLGLRLIYFSYDVKMKEKGDIPEGYSVSREKKERFSLILESASTNQTSMYLCASSLPAGELFFGEGSRLTVL.